This T cell receptor beta chain was observed in a study of neurological immune-mediated disorders. Points from the study as a whole: When grouped phylogenetically, the repertoires of 18 of the 34 multiple sclerosis patients fell together in one related-CDR3 cluster, which is a possible signature. Subjects shared no identical expanded-clone CDR3 amino acid sequences, suggesting private TCR-beta repertoires in all groups.

This clonotype was seen more than once but under ten times. Its antigen remains unidentified. It was by 5'RACE with 10-nucleotide random UMIs that the cDNA was made. TCRdb called the 5' RACE reads again in MiXCR, with one record for every CDR3 protein. The sample has 50,000 or so distinct CDR3 sequences, 3% to 4% seen once. CDR3 length: 14 amino acids. Germline CDR1 is SNHLY and CDR2 is FYNNEI. V was clipped by 6 bases and J by 4 bases; unmatched bases: 9. PBMCs numbering 2 million and stored at -80 C yielded the unsorted libraries. The TCR was taken from a woman aged 60-75 years with multiple sclerosis. Sequenced material: PBMCs. The chain combines TRBV2 with TRBJ2-7; 7 bases match TRBD2. Here the CDR3 DNA reads TGTGCCAGCAGACTAAGCGGGGCGAAATACGAGCAGTACTTC. It translates to CASRLSGAKYEQYF.